A selection of T cell receptor beta chains follows, all from one sample in a study of shared clonotypes between healthy human individuals. Sequencing used immunoSEQ multiplex PCR; TCRdb keeps in-frame clones, though not all of them. The sample holds some 2.1 million clones, 90% to 95% seen once. Sequencing input: naive CD4+ T cells sorted from blood. These receptors originate from a man aged 18 to 30 in good health. CDR3s include the opening cysteine and the closing phenylalanine or tryptophan. Each record gives: D gene, V gene, J gene, CDR3 protein, CDR3 DNA. D genes are given only for firm matches.

.	TRBV10-1	TRBJ2-3	CASSPSGVADTQYF	TGCGCCAGCAGTCCCAGTGGTGTGGCAGATACGCAGTATTTT
.	TRBV5-1	TRBJ1-1	CASTETPGAGGSFEAFF	TGCGCCAGCACCGAGACCCCGGGGGCAGGCGGGAGTTTTGAAGCTTTCTTT
.	TRBV19	TRBJ1-1	CASSTRKGDTEAFF	TGTGCCAGTAGTACCCGCAAGGGGGACACTGAAGCTTTCTTT
.	TRBV28	TRBJ1-5	CASSLERQPQHF	TGTGCCAGCAGTTTGGAGCGCCAGCCCCAGCATTTT
.	TRBV4-1	TRBJ1-2	CASSPLQGSIWGYTF	TGCGCCAGCAGCCCCCTACAGGGATCTATCTGGGGCTACACCTTC
.	TRBV5-1	TRBJ2-4	CASSLVSGSGNIQYF	TGCGCCAGCAGCTTGGTATCGGGCTCGGGAAACATTCAGTACTTC
.	TRBV5-1	TRBJ1-2	CASSITDRAGNYGYTF	TGCGCCAGCAGCATTACGGACAGAGCGGGTAACTATGGCTACACCTTC
.	TRBV2	TRBJ2-5	CASSEDRGQRKTQYF	TGTGCCAGCAGTGAAGACAGAGGACAGAGGAAGACCCAGTACTTC
TRBD2	TRBV2	TRBJ2-1	CASRTSGGLNEQFF	TGTGCCAGCAGGACTAGCGGGGGGTTGAATGAGCAGTTCTTC
.	TRBV9	TRBJ2-2	CASSVGSQGNTGELFF	TGTGCCAGCAGCGTAGGGTCCCAGGGGAACACCGGGGAGCTGTTTTTT
.	TRBV4-1	TRBJ2-1	CASSQVRVGGNEQFF	TGCGCCAGCAGCCAAGTAAGGGTAGGGGGCAATGAGCAGTTCTTC
TRBD1	TRBV25-1	TRBJ2-7	CASSEGTGIFYEQYF	TGTGCCAGCAGTGAGGGGACAGGGATTTTCTACGAGCAGTACTTC
TRBD1	TRBV27	TRBJ1-2	CASSFPQGAGYGYTF	TGTGCCAGCAGTTTTCCCCAGGGGGCGGGTTATGGCTACACCTTC
TRBD1	TRBV5-1	TRBJ1-2	CASSFVPGQNYGYTF	TGCGCCAGCAGCTTCGTCCCGGGACAGAACTATGGCTACACCTTC
.	TRBV28	TRBJ1-5	CASRFGPGPNQPQHF	TGTGCCAGCAGATTCGGTCCGGGTCCGAATCAGCCCCAGCATTTT
.	TRBV5-1	TRBJ2-3	CASSFEGSSVADTQYF	TGCGCCAGCAGCTTTGAGGGGTCGTCGGTAGCAGATACGCAGTATTTT
.	TRBV2	TRBJ2-5	CASSDTVGVETQYF	TGTGCCAGCAGTGATACTGTAGGGGTTGAGACCCAGTACTTC
.	TRBV5-4	TRBJ2-1	CASSSNRVWDNEQFF	TGTGCCAGCAGCTCTAACAGGGTCTGGGACAATGAGCAGTTCTTC